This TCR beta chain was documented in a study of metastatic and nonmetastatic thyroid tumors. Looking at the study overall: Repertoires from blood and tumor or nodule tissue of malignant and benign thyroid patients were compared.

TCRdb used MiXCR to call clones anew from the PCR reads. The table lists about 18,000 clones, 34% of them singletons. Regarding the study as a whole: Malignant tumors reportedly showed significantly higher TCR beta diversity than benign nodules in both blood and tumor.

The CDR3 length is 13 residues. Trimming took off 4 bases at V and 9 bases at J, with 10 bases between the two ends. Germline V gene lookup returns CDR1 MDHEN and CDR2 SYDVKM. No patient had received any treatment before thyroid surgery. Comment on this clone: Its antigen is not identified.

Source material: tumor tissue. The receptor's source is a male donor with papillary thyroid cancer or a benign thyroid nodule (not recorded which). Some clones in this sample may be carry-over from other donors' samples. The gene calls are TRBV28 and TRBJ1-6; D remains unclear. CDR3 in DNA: TGTGCCAGCAGTTCGGGAGTGATTTCACCCCTCCACTTT. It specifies CASSSGVISPLHF.